One and the same sample provided the 10 T cell receptor beta chains below, sequenced in a study of post-analysis software for immune sequencing data. Study results and limitations: About five TRBV segments were more frequent in patients than controls; TRBV5-6, TRBV5-1 and TRBV20-1 belonged to this group.

Incorporated into the TCR beta cDNA libraries were unique molecular identifiers, which served to reduce PCR and sequencing biases. MiXCR, applied by TCRdb to the PCR reads, yields one record per CDR3 protein. Altogether roughly 540,000 distinct CDR3 sequences are present, approximately 34% being singletons, with the ten largest covering approximately 6%. These receptors are not linked to any known antigen. The sequencing input was blood. These receptors were obtained from a girl aged 2-17 years with multiple sclerosis.

This clonotype was recorded a few times. The CDR3 is CASRGGQGQADTQYF. The CDR3 nucleotides read TGTGCCAGCAGGGGGGGACAGGGGCAGGCAGATACGCAGTATTTT. This sequence joins TRBV6-6 and TRBJ2-3; 10 bases agree with TRBD1. From germline, CDR1 is MNHNY and CDR2 SVGAGI (reference sequence). J gave up 4 bases and V 6 bases, and 7 bases lay outside the gene matches. The CDR3 runs 15 residues.

This chain uses TRBV6-5 with TRBJ2-5; no clear D gene. In germline, CDR1 is MNHEY, CDR2 SVGAGI. This CDR3 contains 14 residues. Trimming took 1 base from V and 1 from J, leaving 7 bases between them. Here the CDR3 DNA reads TGTGCCAGCAGTTACTATGGACCCCAAGAGACCCAGTACTTC. Encoded protein: CASSYYGPQETQYF.

This clonotype showed up just a few times. This rearrangement joins TRBV6-5 to TRBJ1-5; 9 bases map to TRBD1. This CDR3 spans 14 amino acids. The trim removed 6 bases at V and 6 bases at J, leaving 6 bases unmatched. CDR1 and CDR2 from the germline V gene are MNHEY and SVGAGI. CDR3 DNA: TGTGCCAGCAGGCTAACAGGGGGCAGTCAGCCCCAGCATTTT. Encoded protein: CASRLTGGSQPQHF.

The chain links TRBV12-3 or TRBV12-4 to TRBJ2-1; 9 nucleotides match TRBD1. This CDR3 region has 15 residues. V lost 10 bases and J lost 3; bases outside the gene matches: 10. The CDR3 loop is CANSPLTGGYNEQFF. DNA of the CDR3: TGTGCCAACAGCCCACTGACAGGGGGCTACAATGAGCAGTTCTTC.

This clonotype was seen only a few times. The chain recombines TRBV9 with TRBJ1-2, with D tentatively TRBD1 (6 bases). This CDR3 has 14 amino acids. Deletions cut 4 bases from V and 2 bases from J, with 12 bases between. From germline, CDR1 is SGDLS and CDR2 YYNGEE. This CDR3 reads CASSSRTDNYGYTF. CDR3 coding DNA: TGTGCCAGCAGCTCTCGGACAGACAACTATGGCTACACCTTC.

To note about this clonotype: Compared with germline, one end of the junction differs, possibly owing to a read error. This chain links TRBV11-2 with TRBJ1-2, with D unresolved. Germline V gene data show CDR1 as SGHAT and CDR2 as FQNNGV. The CDR3 spans 13 residues. As DNA, the CDR3 is TGTGCCAGCAGCCCTTCCCGGGAGGGAGGCTGCACCTTC. This sequence encodes CASSPSREGGCTF.

Note on this clonotype: This may be a read error: a much more frequent sequence differs by one nucleotide. The CDR3, as DNA: TGCAGCGTTGAAGGCGAGGGCGCTAACTATGGCCACACCTTC. Translation: CSVEGEGANYGHTF. The genes are TRBV29-1 and TRBJ1-2; D gene uncertain. The CDR3 loop spans 14 amino acids. Germline CDR1 reads SQVTM; CDR2 reads ANQGSEA.

The chain couples TRBV29-1 to TRBJ1-5, with 8 bases fitting TRBD1. Germline CDR1 SQVTM, CDR2 ANQGSEA. The length of the CDR3 is 13 residues. The trim removed 6 bases at V and 5 bases at J, leaving 6 bases unmatched. CDR3 DNA: TGCAGCGTAGGACAGGGAGTGGATCAGCCCCAGCATTTT. Translation: CSVGQGVDQPQHF.

This clonotype occurred a few times. The rearrangement uses TRBV20-1 and TRBJ2-4; D ambiguous. V lost 1 base and J 10 bases, leaving 8 bases between the germline ends. Germline V gives CDR1 DFQATT, CDR2 SNEGSKA (reference sequence). This CDR3 contains 11 residues. The CDR3 DNA reads TGCAGTGCTAGAGTGGAGAAAATTCAGTACTTC. Protein: CSARVEKIQYF.

In its sample, this clonotype was seen many times. J is TRBJ1-2 and V is TRBV9, with 8 bases matching TRBD1. The CDR3 extends over 16 amino acids. The ends lost 3 bases at V and 7 bases at J; junction bases unmatched: 14. Germline CDR1 reads SGDLS; CDR2 reads YYNGEE. The CDR3 region has the DNA TGTGCCAGCAGCGGGCCAGGGGGCGGCCAGATGGTTGGCTACACCTTC. Translated, it gives CASSGPGGGQMVGYTF.